This T cell receptor (beta chain) is from a study of blood T cell repertoires in COVID-19. For the study at large: Acute and convalescent COVID-19 specimens originated in the United States, Italy and Spain. The cDNA or gDNA used as material had been derived from T cells, B-cell-depleted T cells, or PBMCs.

Trimming took off 5 bases at V and 0 bases at J, with 9 bases between the two ends. Germline-derived CDR1 and CDR2 are SGHTA and FQGNSA. The CDR3 totals 14 residues. Worth noting for this clone: Other DNA sequences in this specimen translate into the identical CDR3.

Recruits, aged roughly 18 to 89 years, lived in 24 US areas. Per the study methods: How many nucleated cells were present was estimated from reference gene primer amplification. This table comes from immunoSEQ multiplex PCR, and its TCRdb copy is limited to in-frame clones, with some not included. Clonal size and the V and J genes are those of that table, whereas D and trimming came from the DNA. Of 300,000 to 500,000 clones listed, 88% are singletons. The V call is TRBV7-2, the J call TRBJ2-3, with D tentatively TRBD2 (6 bases). This TCR was sampled from a woman aged 30 to 39 with acute COVID-19. The source material was PBMCs or T cells enriched from blood (not recorded which). The CDR3 DNA is TGTGCCAGCAGCCCGGGACTGAGCACAGATACGCAGTATTTT. It encodes CASSPGLSTDTQYF.